One and the same sample provided the 24 T cell receptor beta chains below, sequenced in a study of cytomegalovirus exposure and HLA in healthy donors. The primer mix had 60 Vbeta and 13 Jbeta primers. Assay: immunoSEQ multiplex PCR; the TCRdb copy retains only in-frame clones and omits some. The sample contains some 140,000 clones, about 70% of which appear only once. Material for sequencing was PBMCs. These receptors were collected from a man aged 35 to 55 in good health and CMV-seronegative.

This sequence joins TRBV7-9 and TRBJ2-1; a possible D gene is TRBD2 (6 bases). V lost 6 bases, J lost 0 bases, and 9 bases lay in between. The CDR3 length is 14 residues. Germline V gene data show CDR1 as SEHNR and CDR2 as FQNEAQ (reference sequence). The CDR3 DNA follows: TGTGCCAGCAGTCGCGGGGCCTCCTACAATGAGCAGTTCTTC. This sequence encodes CASSRGASYNEQFF.

The genes are TRBV7-9 and TRBJ2-7, with D maybe TRBD2 (7 bases). Trimming shortened V by 1 base and J by 3 bases, and 13 bases separated the two germline ends. This CDR3 has 15 amino acids. Germline-derived CDR1 and CDR2 are SEHNR and FQNEAQ (reference sequence). DNA for the CDR3: TGTGCCAGCAGCTTAGTTGGGGGGGCCCGCTACGAGCAGTACTTC. Its translation: CASSLVGGARYEQYF.

The chain combines TRBV9 with TRBJ2-1; 10 bases match TRBD1. V shed 6 bases, J shed 8 bases, and the junction held 11 bases outside the gene matches. The CDR3 runs 15 residues. Germline V lookup: CDR1 SGDLS, CDR2 YYNGEE. This CDR3 is CASTKTGGAGDEQFF. CDR3 sequence (DNA): TGTGCCAGCACCAAGACAGGGGGCGCGGGGGATGAGCAGTTCTTC.

V is TRBV10-3 and J is TRBJ1-2; 7 nucleotides line up with TRBD1. Germline assignment: CDR1 ENHRY and CDR2 SYGVKD. With V trimmed by 6 bases and J by 9 bases, 19 bases remained unmatched. The CDR3 extends over 16 amino acids. Here the CDR3 DNA reads TGTGCCATCAGGTCGGGACAGTATGACCTAGATGGCAGCTACACCTTC. It encodes CAIRSGQYDLDGSYTF.

The V gene is TRBV7-9, the J gene TRBJ1-5; no clear D. V was trimmed by 7 bases and J by 5 bases, leaving 15 bases between them. The CDR3 extends over 14 amino acids. Germline CDR1 is SEHNR and CDR2 is FQNEAQ (reference sequence). In DNA form, the CDR3 reads TGTGCCAGCAACTTCGACACACTTGATCAGCCCCAGCATTTT. Encoded protein: CASNFDTLDQPQHF. The full variable domain, completed using reference TRBV7-9 and TRBJ1-5, is DTGVSQNPRHKITKRGQNVTFRCDPISEHNRLYWYRQTLGQGPEFLTYFQNEAQLEKSRLLSDRFSAERPKGSFSTLEIQRTEQGDSAMYLCASNFDTLDQPQHFGDGTRLSIL.

This clone was seen a single time. V and J are TRBV7-6 and TRBJ2-7; 7 bases line up with TRBD2. V trimming: 2 bases; J trimming: 0 bases; junction bases outside the gene matches: 10. The CDR3 totals 17 residues. Germline V gene sequence: CDR1 SGHVS, CDR2 FNYEAQ. CDR3 nucleotides: TGTGCCAGCAGCTTATTCGGGGGGTCGACAGCCTCCTACGAGCAGTACTTC. This codes for CASSLFGGSTASYEQYF.

The chain joins TRBV28 to TRBJ2-7, with a possible D match to TRBD2 (5 bases). There are 12 residues in the CDR3. The germline V gene has CDR1 MDHEN and CDR2 SYDVKM. V was pared by 6 bases and J by 8 bases, with 14 bases between. The CDR3 loop reads CASSLGEYQQYF. CDR3 DNA: TGTGCCAGCAGCCTCGGGGAGTACCAGCAGTACTTC.

This chain uses TRBV6-5 with TRBJ1-1; 7 nucleotides align to TRBD1. The V gene end was trimmed by 2 bases and the J gene end by 5 bases; junction bases not matched to a gene: 8. This CDR3 comprises 15 residues. The germline CDR1 and CDR2 sequences are MNHEY and SVGAGI. The CDR3 coding sequence is TGTGCCAGCAGTTACGATCAAGGGGGCAGGACTGAAGCTTTCTTT. This translates into CASSYDQGGRTEAFF.

This chain uses TRBV6-6 with TRBJ1-1, with 11 bases lining up with TRBD1. The V gene's germline CDR1 is MNHNY and CDR2 SVGAGI (reference sequence). The CDR3 consists of 15 residues. V was pared by 0 bases and J by 6 bases, with 3 bases of the junction left unmatched. The chain's CDR3 is CASSYSDRGLAEAFF. CDR3 DNA: TGTGCCAGCAGTTACTCGGACAGGGGGCTAGCTGAAGCTTTCTTT.

The CDR3: CASSPPHGGSYEQYF. The CDR3 DNA reads as TGTGCCAGCAGTCCACCCCACGGGGGGTCCTACGAGCAGTACTTC. The J gene is TRBJ2-7, the V gene TRBV28, with 7 positions matching TRBD2. The CDR3 is 15 amino acids. Germline V gene lookup returns CDR1 MDHEN and CDR2 SYDVKM. V lost 5 bases and J lost 1; bases outside the gene matches: 8. The complete variable domain, with remaining parts taken from reference TRBV28 and TRBJ2-7, reads DVKVTQSSRYLVKRTGEKVFLECVQDMDHENMFWYRQDPGLGLRLIYFSYDVKMKEKGDIPEGYSVSREKKERFSLILESASTNQTSMYLCASSPPHGGSYEQYFGPGTRLTVT.

V gene TRBV5-1 combines with J gene TRBJ1-1, with TRBD1 matching over 8 bases. This CDR3 region has 14 residues. Looked up from germline, CDR1 is SGHRS and CDR2 is YFSETQ. V trimming: 2 bases; J trimming: 4 bases; junction bases outside the gene matches: 4. Here the CDR3 DNA reads TGCGCCAGCAGCTTTTTCGGACAGGGCACTGAAGCTTTCTTT. Protein product: CASSFFGQGTEAFF.

This clone was observed once. The chain has TRBV7-6 and TRBJ2-7, with D uncertain. CDR3 length: 15 residues. The germline gives CDR1 SGHVS, CDR2 FNYEAQ. V was clipped by 2 bases and J by 3 bases, with 14 bases between them. CDR3 DNA: TGTGCCAGCAGCTTAAGGCAGGATCCCAACTACGAGCAGTACTTC. Protein: CASSLRQDPNYEQYF.

The chain joins TRBV6-5 to TRBJ1-3; D remains unclear. The CDR3 has 14 amino acids. Trimming shortened V by 0 bases and J by 3 bases, and 6 bases separated the two germline ends. Germline CDR1 and CDR2: MNHEY and SVGAGI. The CDR3, as DNA: TGTGCCAGCAGTTACTCTCCGTTTGGAAACACCATATATTTT. Translation gives CASSYSPFGNTIYF.

The chain links TRBV6-5 to TRBJ2-7, with TRBD2 matching over 10 bases. With 6 bases clipped from V and 2 bases from J, the junction kept 7 bases outside the gene matches. Germline V gives CDR1 MNHEY, CDR2 SVGAGI. This CDR3 contains 15 residues. Here the CDR3 reads CASSRGLAVTYEQYF. The CDR3, as DNA: TGTGCCAGCAGCCGTGGACTAGCGGTAACCTACGAGCAGTACTTC.

The sample holds one count of this clone. This chain connects TRBV30 to TRBJ2-1; the D gene is possibly TRBD1 (6 bases). Germline V CDR1 and CDR2: GTSNPN, SVGIG (reference sequence). Deletions cut 0 bases from V and 10 bases from J, with 19 bases between. The CDR3 loop spans 15 amino acids. CDR3 amino acids: CAWSVPPGHRAEQFF. CDR3 sequence (DNA): TGTGCCTGGAGTGTTCCCCCGGGACATCGAGCGGAGCAGTTCTTC.

This clone appeared a few times. The chain employs TRBV2 and TRBJ2-4; a possible D gene is TRBD1 (6 bases). Per germline, CDR1 SNHLY and CDR2 FYNNEI. The CDR3 length is 14 residues. V was shortened by 7 bases and J by 2 bases, with 12 bases between the two germline ends. CDR3 in amino acids: CASTTGQPKNIQYF. CDR3 sequence (DNA): TGTGCCAGCACCACGGGACAACCCAAAAACATTCAGTACTTC.

The V gene is TRBV28, the J gene TRBJ2-3, with 7 bases fitting TRBD1. V shed 3 bases, J shed 2 bases, and the junction held 2 bases outside the gene matches. Germline CDR1 is MDHEN and CDR2 is SYDVKM. This CDR3 is 14 amino acids long. As DNA, the CDR3 is TGTGCCAGCAGTTTGGGACAGATCACAGATACGCAGTATTTT. It codes for CASSLGQITDTQYF.

The chain is built from TRBV7-2 and TRBJ2-3; possibly TRBD1 for D (6 bases). The CDR3 totals 14 residues. Between the trimmed V and J ends, which lost 5 bases and 5 bases, there was a span of 14 bases. CDR1 SGHTA and CDR2 FQGNSA come from the germline V gene. The chain's CDR3 is CASSVQGQQDTQYF. CDR3 DNA: TGTGCCAGCAGCGTACAGGGCCAGCAAGATACGCAGTATTTT.

This chain connects TRBV4-1 to TRBJ2-1, with TRBD1 matching 10 bases. Germline trimming cut 2 bases from V and 8 bases from J; bases unmatched to any gene: 9. The CDR3 loop spans 16 amino acids. CDR1 and CDR2 (germline): MGHRA, YSYEKL. The CDR3 sequence: CASSQNRDRGGDEQFF. The DNA of the CDR3 is TGCGCCAGCAGCCAAAACCGGGACAGGGGAGGGGATGAGCAGTTCTTC.

V gene TRBV6-1 combines with J gene TRBJ2-7; 8 bases are a match to TRBD1. Germline V CDR1 and CDR2: MNHNS, SASEGT. After removal of 4 bases from V and 4 bases from J, the junction contained 9 bases not matched to a gene. The CDR3 length is 15 residues. The CDR3 DNA is TGTGCCAGCAGTGGAGGACAGGGTGATGTATACGAGCAGTACTTC. Its protein is CASSGGQGDVYEQYF.

The chain has TRBV11-2 and TRBJ2-7; 8 positions match TRBD1. Germline-derived CDR1 and CDR2 are SGHAT and FQNNGV. Trimming cost V 5 bases and J 9 bases; bases outside gene matches: 15. The CDR3 spans 15 residues. The CDR3, as DNA: TGTGCCAGCAGCCTCTGGGTGGACAGGGCTGACGGGCAGTACTTC. Its protein is CASSLWVDRADGQYF. Filled out from reference TRBV11-2 and TRBJ2-7, the complete variable domain reads EAGVAQSPRYKIIEKRQSVAFWCNPISGHATLYWYQQILGQGPKLLIQFQNNGVVDDSQLPKDRFSAERLKGVDSTLKIQPAKLEDSAVYLCASSLWVDRADGQYFGPGTRLTVT.

This sequence joins TRBV19 and TRBJ2-3; 7 bases are a match to TRBD1. From germline, CDR1 is LNHDA and CDR2 SQIVND (reference sequence). This CDR3 spans 18 amino acids. J was trimmed by 2 bases and V by 5 bases; bases with no gene match: 16. CDR3 in DNA: TGTGCCAGTAGTGCTGGGACAGTGAGATTGTCTATCACAGATACGCAGTATTTT. This codes for CASSAGTVRLSITDTQYF.

The V call is TRBV5-1, the J call TRBJ2-1; 12 positions agree with TRBD1. Germline values: CDR1 SGHRS, CDR2 YFSETQ. With 4 bases clipped from V and 4 bases from J, the junction kept 6 bases outside the gene matches. This CDR3 is 16 amino acids long. The CDR3 here is CASSVGTGGLYNEQFF. CDR3 bases: TGCGCCAGCAGCGTCGGGACAGGGGGCCTGTACAATGAGCAGTTCTTC.

V is TRBV6-1 and J is TRBJ2-6; TRBD1 might be the D (5 bases). The CDR3 length is 17 residues. Germline V CDR1 and CDR2: MNHNS, SASEGT. V was pared by 4 bases and J by 0 bases, with 13 bases between. CDR3 region: CASSGPDRSSGANVLTF. CDR3 coding DNA: TGTGCCAGCAGTGGCCCAGACAGATCCTCTGGGGCCAACGTCCTGACTTTC.